The 32 T cell receptor beta chains listed next were all sequenced from one sample in a study of regulatory T cells in long-lasting Graves disease. Arm-PCR of CDR3 regions with iRepertoire HTBI primers generated TCR beta libraries. Via MiXCR, TCRdb re-called the multiplex PCR reads, giving one row per CDR3 protein. Among approximately 310,000 distinct CDR3 sequences listed, about 20% were seen once. Time point of the sample: newly diagnosed GD, antithyroid drugs for less than 3 months. TCR sequences were obtained from RNA taken from PBMCs. The material was peripheral blood mononuclear cells (PBMCs), obtained at new diagnosis, from a patient treated with antithyroid drugs. The receptor set was obtained from a female donor with Graves disease.

Ten or more counts support this clonotype. The CDR3 region has the DNA TGTGCCAGCAGCTTGCCGGACAGCACAGATACGCAGTATTTT. Residues: CASSLPDSTDTQYF. The chain carries TRBV7-8 and TRBJ2-3; the D is unclear. Trimming cost V 3 bases and J 0 bases, with 7 bases left between them. CDR3 length equals 14 residues. Germline values: CDR1 SGHVS, CDR2 FQNEAQ.

This clonotype appeared a few times. This sequence joins TRBV4-2 and TRBJ2-5; 10 positions match TRBD2. Germline loops: CDR1 LGHNA, CDR2 YNFKEQ. The junction had 6 bases not matched to a gene; V was cut back by 1 base and J by 1 base. This CDR3 spans 17 amino acids. This chain's CDR3 is CASSQGQAGGPQETQYF. Written as DNA, the CDR3 is TGTGCCAGCAGCCAAGGACAAGCGGGAGGGCCCCAAGAGACCCAGTACTTC.

This clonotype was picked up a small number of times. The chain couples TRBV4-1 to TRBJ2-5, with 8 bases that match TRBD1. Germline loops: CDR1 MGHRA, CDR2 YSYEKL. With 6 bases clipped from V and 4 bases from J, the junction kept 4 bases outside the gene matches. This CDR3 has 13 amino acids. The CDR3 here is CASRGQAGETQYF. CDR3 nucleotides: TGCGCCAGCAGGGGACAGGCCGGAGAGACCCAGTACTTC.

There are many counts of this clonotype. CDR3 sequence (DNA): TGTGCCACCAGCAGAGATTTCGGGGGGACTGAAGCTTTCTTT. It translates to CATSRDFGGTEAFF. This chain links TRBV15 with TRBJ1-1; maybe TRBD1 (5 bases). The germline V gene encodes CDR1 LNHNV and CDR2 YYDKDF (reference sequence). V shed 0 bases and J shed 5 bases, with 10 bases lying between them. The CDR3 length is 14 residues.

The rearrangement joins TRBV19 to TRBJ2-7; D gene unclear. This CDR3 region has 15 residues. CDR1 is LNHDA, CDR2 SQIVND, per germline (reference sequence). Deletions cut 4 bases from V and 2 bases from J, with 15 bases between. Here the CDR3 reads CASSTSVDGPYEQYF. The CDR3, as DNA: TGTGCCAGTAGTACCTCCGTCGACGGACCCTACGAGCAGTACTTC.

This chain links TRBV10-3 with TRBJ2-5; 9 nucleotides align to TRBD2. Losses at the gene ends were 6 bases for V and 4 bases for J; bases not matched to a gene: 6. This CDR3 region has 14 residues. The germline V gene has CDR1 ENHRY and CDR2 SYGVKD. The CDR3 sequence: CAIRNQLAGETQYF. For the CDR3, the DNA is TGTGCCATCAGGAACCAACTAGCGGGAGAGACCCAGTACTTC.

This clonotype was detected many times. V is TRBV27 and J is TRBJ1-5; a possible D gene is TRBD1 (6 bases). The CDR3 has 19 residues. Germline V CDR1 and CDR2: MNHEY, SMNVEV (reference sequence). V was pared by 5 bases and J by 0 bases, with 23 bases between. CDR3 protein: CASSPRGAGRLYSNQPQHF. The CDR3 DNA reads as TGTGCCAGCAGTCCAAGGGGGGCGGGTCGGCTCTATAGCAATCAGCCCCAGCATTTT.

The sample holds many counts of this clonotype. The chain recombines TRBV7-9 with TRBJ1-4, with 7 bases lining up with TRBD1. CDR3 size: 15 residues. Losses at the gene ends were 4 bases for V and 5 bases for J; bases not matched to a gene: 7. Germline CDR1 is SEHNR and CDR2 is FQNEAQ (reference sequence). CDR3 loop: CASSSGTELNEKLFF. The CDR3 DNA sequence: TGTGCCAGCAGCTCAGGGACAGAGCTAAATGAAAAACTGTTTTTT.

This clonotype has a count of ten or more. The V and J genes are TRBV27 and TRBJ1-2; weak D call: TRBD1 (6 bases). V was cut by 2 bases and J by 4 bases, with 17 bases left in between. Germline-derived CDR1 and CDR2 are MNHEY and SMNVEV (reference sequence). The CDR3 is 16 residues long. The CDR3: CASSLSHRVMGYGYTF. CDR3 in DNA: TGTGCCAGCAGTTTAAGCCACAGGGTAATGGGCTATGGCTACACCTTC.

V and J are TRBV4-2 and TRBJ2-3; D gene unclear. Germline CDR1 reads LGHNA; CDR2 reads YNFKEQ. V shed 4 bases and J shed 6 bases, with 14 bases lying between them. This CDR3 region has 14 residues. CDR3 sequence reads: CASSPRVIGDTQYF. CDR3 DNA: TGTGCCAGCAGCCCTCGGGTGATTGGGGATACGCAGTATTTT.

This clonotype came up a few times. The CDR3 does not close with the conserved phenylalanine or tryptophan, likely indicating a read error. The J gene is TRBJ1-2, the V gene TRBV4-1; 8 bases agree with TRBD1. The CDR3 sequence is 15 residues long. V shed 3 bases, J shed 3 bases, and the junction held 6 bases outside the gene matches. Germline CDR1 MGHRA, CDR2 YSYEKL. The CDR3 nucleotides read TGCGCCAGCAGCCACTTGGGACAGGCGTACTATGGCTACACCCTC. Its protein product is CASSHLGQAYYGYTL.

There are many counts of this clonotype. The gene calls are TRBV20-1 and TRBJ1-2; D remains unclear. The CDR3 runs 13 residues. Germline CDR1 and CDR2: DFQATT and SNEGSKA (reference sequence). Trimming shortened V by 6 bases and J by 6 bases, and 17 bases separated the two germline ends. Written as DNA, the CDR3 is TGCAGTGCCAGGCTGACCCGCCTGGATGGCTACACCTTC. Translating it yields CSARLTRLDGYTF.

The rearrangement uses TRBV19 and TRBJ1-6; D remains unclear. Deletions cut 1 base from V and 4 bases from J, with 8 bases between. The CDR3 spans 15 residues. Germline V gene data show CDR1 as LNHDA and CDR2 as SQIVND (reference sequence). In DNA form, the CDR3 reads TGTGCCAGTAGTATAGGTCGCCTTTATAATTCACCCCTCCACTTT. This gives the protein CASSIGRLYNSPLHF.

This clonotype was seen many times. The chain has TRBV4-1 and TRBJ2-7; tentatively, D is TRBD1 (6 bases). The CDR3 extends over 13 amino acids. The ends were cut back, 1 base at V and 6 bases at J, with 10 bases in the middle. Germline V gene sequence: CDR1 MGHRA, CDR2 YSYEKL. The CDR3 DNA reads as TGCGCCAGCAGCCAAGCAGGACAGTTCGAGCAGTACTTC. Translated, it gives CASSQAGQFEQYF.

Many counts were recorded for this clonotype. This sequence joins TRBV12-3 or TRBV12-4 and TRBJ1-4, with TRBD1 identical over 10 bases. The CDR3 is 17 amino acids. Losses at the gene ends were 6 bases for V and 8 bases for J; bases not matched to a gene: 15. CDR3 sequence reads: CASSQAGQGPELEKLFF. The CDR3 nucleotides read TGTGCCAGCAGCCAGGCGGGACAGGGGCCAGAACTAGAAAAACTGTTTTTT.

This clonotype was recorded at least ten times. This chain joins TRBV12-3 or TRBV12-4 and TRBJ1-1; D is unclear. V lost 6 bases and J 1 base, leaving 9 bases between the germline ends. The length of the CDR3 is 13 residues. The CDR3 DNA is TGTGCCAGCAGCTGGACCGGGAACACTGAAGCTTTCTTT. Translating gives CASSWTGNTEAFF.

The chain carries TRBV30 and TRBJ2-7; the D gene is possibly TRBD1 (6 bases). The germline V gene encodes CDR1 GTSNPN and CDR2 SVGIG (reference sequence). The CDR3 spans 13 residues. Trimming removed 2 bases from V and 4 bases from J, with 12 bases in between. The CDR3 DNA sequence: TGTGCCTGGAGTAAGGGGGAATCTTACGAGCAGTACTTC. Amino acid sequence: CAWSKGESYEQYF.

This chain connects TRBV2 to TRBJ1-2; 7 bases are shared with TRBD1. Germline loops: CDR1 SNHLY, CDR2 FYNNEI. The junction had 7 bases not matched to a gene; V was cut back by 8 bases and J by 4 bases. This CDR3 is built from 13 residues. DNA of the CDR3: TGTGCCAGCGGAGGGGGCTCTAGCTATGGCTACACCTTC. Its protein is CASGGGSSYGYTF.

The sample holds a few counts of this clonotype. The DNA is left out, because the CDR3 cannot be placed on it with certainty; the CDR3 is given as TCRdb lists it. This rearrangement joins TRBV7-9 to TRBJ1-4. Looked up from germline, CDR1 is SEHNR and CDR2 is FQNEAQ (reference sequence). Termini included, the CDR3 measures 17 amino acids. The CDR3 is CASSSIMGDFRGEKLFF.

This chain uses TRBV29-1 with TRBJ2-3; D remains unclear. The germline CDR1 and CDR2 sequences are SQVTM and ANQGSEA. Trimming left V 2 bases short and J 6 bases short, with 9 bases between. This CDR3 comprises 12 residues. In nucleotides, the CDR3 is TGCAGCGTTGAAATATATCGGGATACGCAGTATTTT. Amino acids: CSVEIYRDTQYF.

This clonotype was seen repeatedly, ten times or more. The chain links TRBV3-1 to TRBJ2-7, with TRBD2 matching 11 bases. The germline V gene encodes CDR1 LGHDT and CDR2 YNNKEL (reference sequence). Trimming cost V 3 bases and J 2 bases; bases outside gene matches: 3. The CDR3 runs to 15 residues. CDR3 DNA sequence: TGTGCCAGCAGCCAGCTAGCGGGGGGCGCCTACGAGCAGTACTTC. Protein sequence: CASSQLAGGAYEQYF.

As regards this clonotype: The likely explanation is a read error, given a far larger clone one base away. The CDR3 does not close with the conserved phenylalanine or tryptophan, likely indicating a read error. This sequence joins TRBV2 and TRBJ1-1, with D perhaps matching TRBD1 (6 bases). The CDR3 extends over 13 amino acids. The V end lost 5 bases, the J end lost 3 bases, and 10 bases lay between the germline ends. Germline CDR1 SNHLY, CDR2 FYNNEI. CDR3 nucleotide sequence: TGTGCCAGCAGTTTATCAGGGGACACTGAAGCTTTCCTT. This codes for CASSLSGDTEAFL.

Ten or more counts support this clonotype. The gene calls are TRBV5-1 and TRBJ1-4; D is possibly TRBD1 (6 bases). The CDR3 consists of 14 residues. CDR1 and CDR2 (germline): SGHRS, YFSETQ. The V end lost 4 bases, the J end lost 8 bases, and 15 bases lay between the germline ends. CDR3 residues: CASSHGQTGEKLFF. The CDR3 DNA is TGCGCCAGCAGCCACGGACAGACTGGCGAAAAACTGTTTTTT.

This clonotype appeared many times. The rearrangement links TRBV19 to TRBJ2-7; maybe TRBD1 (5 bases). The CDR3 runs to 16 residues. Germline CDR1 and CDR2: LNHDA and SQIVND (reference sequence). Trimming left V 2 bases short and J 0 bases short, with 14 bases between. The CDR3 loop is CASSIMGHRNSYEQYF. The CDR3 DNA is TGTGCCAGTAGTATAATGGGCCACAGGAACTCCTACGAGCAGTACTTC.

As concerns this clonotype: A far larger clone is a single base away, which makes a read error likely. The chain employs TRBV6-2 or TRBV6-3 and TRBJ2-1, with 12 bases identical to TRBD2. Germline CDR1 MNHEY, CDR2 SVGEGT. V shed 8 bases and J 10 bases; nucleotides not matched to a gene: 6. The CDR3 runs to 13 residues. For the CDR3, the DNA is TGTGCCAGCGGTAGGACTAGCGGGATAGAGCAGTTCTTC. It codes for CASGRTSGIEQFF.

This sequence joins TRBV7-9 and TRBJ2-5, with D perhaps TRBD1 (5 bases). The CDR3 has 16 residues. Between the trimmed V and J ends, which lost 1 base and 5 bases, there was a span of 17 bases. Looked up from germline, CDR1 is SEHNR and CDR2 is FQNEAQ (reference sequence). CDR3 sequence (DNA): TGTGCCAGCAGCTTAGTGTCGTCAGGGTTCGGGGAGACCCAGTACTTC. Residues: CASSLVSSGFGETQYF.

In this sample, this clonotype turned up a few times. The chain has TRBV6-1 and TRBJ1-3, with D perhaps TRBD1 (5 bases). Germline CDR1 MNHNS, CDR2 SASEGT. This CDR3 spans 17 amino acids. The V and J ends lost 1 base and 0 bases respectively, with 13 bases between them. The CDR3 sequence: CASSEGYGGSSGNTIYF. For the CDR3, the DNA is TGTGCCAGCAGTGAAGGGTATGGGGGTAGCTCTGGAAACACCATATATTTT.

This chain uses TRBV20-1 with TRBJ2-4, with 7 bases identical to TRBD1. Per germline, CDR1 DFQATT and CDR2 SNEGSKA (reference sequence). CDR3 length equals 12 residues. The ends lost 6 bases at V and 3 bases at J; junction bases unmatched: 2. CDR3 region: CSAQGDKNIQYF. The DNA of the CDR3 is TGCAGTGCCCAGGGGGACAAAAACATTCAGTACTTC.

In this sample, this clonotype turned up a few times. The J gene is TRBJ2-1, the V gene TRBV30; D might be TRBD2 (7 bases). The DNA end lines up better with TRBJ2-5; the J call may be wrong. The CDR3 totals 10 residues. Per the germline V gene, CDR1 is GTSNPN and CDR2 is SVGIG (reference sequence). CDR3 DNA: TGTGCGGGAGGGGGGGAGGCCCAGTACTTC. This translates into CAGGGEAQYF.

This clonotype was observed many times. J is TRBJ2-5 and V is TRBV28, with 7 bases fitting TRBD1. The CDR3 runs to 13 residues. V was clipped by 6 bases and J by 1 base; unmatched bases: 2. The germline V gene encodes CDR1 MDHEN and CDR2 SYDVKM. CDR3 sequence: CASRSGGQETQYF. The CDR3 DNA is TGTGCCAGCAGATCAGGGGGCCAAGAGACCCAGTACTTC.

Many counts were recorded for this clonotype. V gene TRBV11-2 combines with J gene TRBJ1-2, with D possibly matching TRBD1 (5 bases). Trimming left V 6 bases short and J 4 bases short, with 15 bases between. Per the germline V gene, CDR1 is SGHAT and CDR2 is FQNNGV. The CDR3 is 14 amino acids. The CDR3, as DNA: TGTGCCAGCAGGCTCCTTACAGGCGTCTATGGCTACACCTTC. Translated, it gives CASRLLTGVYGYTF.

This clonotype was recorded at least ten times. The chain recombines TRBV6-5 with TRBJ2-7; 11 positions match TRBD2. CDR3 length: 15 residues. Germline CDR1 MNHEY, CDR2 SVGAGI. The J segment lost 1 base and the V segment lost 4 bases, leaving 3 bases of the junction unmatched. In DNA, the CDR3 is TGTGCCAGCAGTTTGGGACTAGCGGATTCCTACGAGCAGTACTTC. The encoded protein is CASSLGLADSYEQYF.